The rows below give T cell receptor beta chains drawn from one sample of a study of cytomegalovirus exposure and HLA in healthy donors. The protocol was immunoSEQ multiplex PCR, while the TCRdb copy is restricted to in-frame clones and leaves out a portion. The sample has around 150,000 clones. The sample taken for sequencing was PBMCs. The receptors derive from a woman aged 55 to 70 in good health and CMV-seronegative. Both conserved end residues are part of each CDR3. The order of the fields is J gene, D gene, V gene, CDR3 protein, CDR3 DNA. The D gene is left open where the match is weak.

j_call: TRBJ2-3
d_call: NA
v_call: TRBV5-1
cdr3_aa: CASHTSDTQYF
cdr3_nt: TGCGCCAGCCACACGTCGGATACGCAGTATTTT

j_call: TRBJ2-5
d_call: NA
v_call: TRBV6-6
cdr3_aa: CASRQGAGETQYF
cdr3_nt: TGTGCCAGCAGACAGGGAGCGGGGGAGACCCAGTACTTC

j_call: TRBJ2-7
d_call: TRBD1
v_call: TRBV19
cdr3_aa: CASSLQGQGGSYEQYF
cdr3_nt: TGTGCCAGTAGTCTCCAAGGACAGGGTGGTTCCTACGAGCAGTACTTC

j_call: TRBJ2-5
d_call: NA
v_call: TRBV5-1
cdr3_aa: CASHYSGEETQYF
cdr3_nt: TGCGCCAGCCACTATAGCGGAGAAGAGACCCAGTACTTC

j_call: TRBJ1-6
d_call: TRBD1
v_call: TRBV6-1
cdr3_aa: CASSVGQGVSPLHF
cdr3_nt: TGTGCCAGCAGTGTGGGACAGGGGGTTTCACCCCTCCACTTT

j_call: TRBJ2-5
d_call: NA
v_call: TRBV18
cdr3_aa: CASSPQGGNQETQYF
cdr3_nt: TGTGCCAGCTCCCCACAGGGAGGGAACCAAGAGACCCAGTACTTC

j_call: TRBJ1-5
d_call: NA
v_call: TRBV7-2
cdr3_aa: CASSLRAGLILQPQHF
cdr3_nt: TGTGCCAGCAGCTTACGCGCCGGTCTAATCCTACAGCCCCAGCATTTT

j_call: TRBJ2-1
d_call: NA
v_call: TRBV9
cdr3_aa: CASSVAGESSYNEQFF
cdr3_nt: TGTGCCAGCAGCGTAGCCGGGGAGAGCTCCTACAATGAGCAGTTCTTC

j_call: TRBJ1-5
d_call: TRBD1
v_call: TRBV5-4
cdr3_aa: CASSLLAGGPINQPQHF
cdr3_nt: TGTGCCAGCAGCTTGTTGGCAGGGGGTCCCATTAATCAGCCCCAGCATTTT

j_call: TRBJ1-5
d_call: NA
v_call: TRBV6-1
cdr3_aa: CASRSREAQPQHF
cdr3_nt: TGTGCCAGCAGGTCCAGGGAGGCTCAGCCCCAGCATTTT

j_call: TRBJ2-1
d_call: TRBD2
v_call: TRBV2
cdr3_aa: CASGRLAGVGNEQFF
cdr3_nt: TGTGCCAGCGGGCGACTAGCGGGAGTAGGAAATGAGCAGTTCTTC

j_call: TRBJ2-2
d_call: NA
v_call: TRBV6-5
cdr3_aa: CASTGQTNTGELFF
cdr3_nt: TGTGCCAGCACTGGGCAGACGAACACCGGGGAGCTGTTTTTT

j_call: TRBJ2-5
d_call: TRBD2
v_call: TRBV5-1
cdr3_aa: CASSWGGGLETQYF
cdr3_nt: TGCGCCAGCAGCTGGGGCGGGGGTTTAGAGACCCAGTACTTC

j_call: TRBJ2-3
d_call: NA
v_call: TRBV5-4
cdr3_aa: CASSTASTDTQYF
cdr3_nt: TGTGCCAGCAGCACAGCTAGCACAGATACGCAGTATTTT

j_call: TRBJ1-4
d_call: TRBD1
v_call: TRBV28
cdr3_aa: CASSSRTGMNEKLFF
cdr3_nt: TGTGCCAGCAGCTCAAGGACAGGGATGAATGAAAAACTGTTTTTT

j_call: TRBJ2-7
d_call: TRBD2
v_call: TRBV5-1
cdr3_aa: CASSLASSGTYEQYF
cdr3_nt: TGCGCCAGCAGCTTGGCTTCTAGCGGAACCTACGAGCAGTACTTC

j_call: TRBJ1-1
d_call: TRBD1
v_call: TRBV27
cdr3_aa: CASRPDDGQERWWDTEAFF
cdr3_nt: TGTGCCAGCAGGCCGGACGACGGACAGGAAAGGTGGTGGGACACTGAAGCTTTCTTT

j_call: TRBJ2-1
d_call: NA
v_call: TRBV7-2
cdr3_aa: CASSSSRVSYNEQFF
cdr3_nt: TGTGCCAGCAGTTCGAGCCGGGTTTCCTACAATGAGCAGTTCTTC

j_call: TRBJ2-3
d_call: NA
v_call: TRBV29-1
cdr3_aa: CSVEDWERTTDTQYF
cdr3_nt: TGCAGCGTTGAAGATTGGGAGCGTACCACAGATACGCAGTATTTT

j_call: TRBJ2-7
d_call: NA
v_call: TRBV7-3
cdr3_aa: CASSPTPGSYEQYF
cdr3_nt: TGTGCCAGCAGCCCAACGCCAGGGTCCTACGAGCAGTACTTC

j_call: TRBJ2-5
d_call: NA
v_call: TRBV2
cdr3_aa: CASSTVSQETQYF
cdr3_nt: TGTGCCAGCAGCACAGTATCTCAAGAGACCCAGTACTTC

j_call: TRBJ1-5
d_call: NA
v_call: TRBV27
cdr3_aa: CASSLLAEGSNQPQHF
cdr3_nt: TGTGCCAGCAGTTTATTGGCGGAGGGTAGCAATCAGCCCCAGCATTTT

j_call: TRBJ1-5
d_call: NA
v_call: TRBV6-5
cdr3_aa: CASSSDKFDQPQHF
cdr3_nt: TGTGCCAGCAGTTCAGACAAGTTCGATCAGCCCCAGCATTTT

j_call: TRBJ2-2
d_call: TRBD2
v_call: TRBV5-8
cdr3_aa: CASSPGLAGGELFF
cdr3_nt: TGTGCCAGCAGCCCCGGACTAGCGGGAGGGGAGCTGTTTTTT

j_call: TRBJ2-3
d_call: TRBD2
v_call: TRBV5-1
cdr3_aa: CASSWGLAGSTDTQYF
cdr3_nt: TGCGCCAGCAGCTGGGGACTAGCGGGAAGCACAGATACGCAGTATTTT

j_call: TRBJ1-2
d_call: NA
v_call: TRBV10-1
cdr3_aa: CASSDGREQYGYTF
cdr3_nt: TGCGCCAGCAGTGACGGGAGGGAGCAGTATGGCTACACCTTC

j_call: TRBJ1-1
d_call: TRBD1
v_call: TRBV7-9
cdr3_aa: CASSSGTESAEAFF
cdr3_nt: TGTGCCAGCAGCTCCGGGACAGAGAGCGCTGAAGCTTTCTTT

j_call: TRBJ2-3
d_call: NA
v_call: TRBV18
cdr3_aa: CASSGFGGPTDTQYF
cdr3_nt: TGTGCCAGCTCCGGTTTCGGGGGGCCGACAGATACGCAGTATTTT

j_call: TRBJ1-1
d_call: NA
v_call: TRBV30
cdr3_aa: CAWSVRGDTEAFF
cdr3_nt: TGTGCCTGGAGTGTACGGGGGGACACTGAAGCTTTCTTT

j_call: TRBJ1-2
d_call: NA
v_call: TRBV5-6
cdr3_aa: CASTLGHIYGYTF
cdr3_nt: TGTGCCAGCACCTTAGGACATATCTATGGCTACACCTTC

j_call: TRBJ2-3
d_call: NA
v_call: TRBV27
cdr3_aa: CASSFYSTDTQYF
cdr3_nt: TGTGCCAGCAGTTTTTATAGCACAGATACGCAGTATTTT

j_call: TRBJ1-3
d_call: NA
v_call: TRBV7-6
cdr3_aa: CASSLGEGSGNTIYF
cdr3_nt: TGTGCCAGCAGCTTAGGGGAGGGGTCTGGAAACACCATATATTTT

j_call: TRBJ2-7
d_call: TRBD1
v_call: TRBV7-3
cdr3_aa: CASSLGQGVYEQYF
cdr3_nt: TGTGCCAGCAGCTTGGGACAGGGGGTCTACGAGCAGTACTTC

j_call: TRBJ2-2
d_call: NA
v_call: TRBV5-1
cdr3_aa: CASSLVSGANTGELFF
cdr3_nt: TGCGCCAGCAGCTTGGTCAGCGGAGCGAACACCGGGGAGCTGTTTTTT

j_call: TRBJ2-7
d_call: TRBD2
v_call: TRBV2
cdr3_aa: CASSGGLAGYSYEQYF
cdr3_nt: TGTGCCAGCAGTGGGGGACTAGCGGGGTATTCCTACGAGCAGTACTTC

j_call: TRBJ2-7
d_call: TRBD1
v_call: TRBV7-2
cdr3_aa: CASSLAGQGPYEQYF
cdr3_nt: TGTGCCAGCAGCTTAGCCGGACAGGGGCCCTACGAGCAGTACTTC

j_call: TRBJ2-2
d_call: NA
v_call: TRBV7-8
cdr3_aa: CASSPRVNTGELFF
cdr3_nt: TGTGCCAGCAGCCCTCGGGTCAACACCGGGGAGCTGTTTTTT